Presented here are 6 T cell receptor beta chains from one specimen sequenced in a study of T cells in Graves' hyperthyroidism and ophthalmopathy. Amplified TCR beta CDR3 regions came from RNA transcripts. The HTBI primer set served for first-round RT-PCR of the TCR CDR3. TCRdb redid the calling of the multiplex PCR reads with MiXCR, one entry per CDR3 protein. The table lists approximately 870,000 distinct CDR3 sequences, roughly 40% of them singletons. The source material was blood. These receptors all stem from a man aged 18 to 29 with Graves' hyperthyroidism.

Worth noting for this clonotype: This may stem from a read error, because a much larger clone lies one nucleotide away. The V call is TRBV20-1, the J call TRBJ1-5; D ambiguous. This CDR3 contains 14 residues. Germline lookup yields CDR1 DFQATT and CDR2 SNEGSKA (reference sequence). The CDR3 loop reads CSARPPISNQPRHF. The CDR3 DNA is TGCAGTGCTAGGCCCCCGATTAGCAATCAGCCCCGGCATTTT.

About this clonotype: A much bigger clone sits one base away, suggesting this may be a read error. This chain links TRBV25-1 with TRBJ2-5; TRBD1 matches 8 bases. The CDR3 runs 15 residues. Germline CDR1 and CDR2: MGHDK and SYGVNS. The ends lost 3 bases at V and 1 base at J; junction bases unmatched: 4. CDR3 in amino acids: CASSEFGQGQETQYF. DNA of the CDR3: TGTGCCAGCAGTGAGTTTGGACAGGGCCAAGAGACCCAGTACTTC.

This clonotype occurred a few times. The V and J genes are TRBV20-1 and TRBJ2-2; D is tentatively TRBD1 or TRBD2 (5 bases each). Germline CDR1 reads DFQATT; CDR2 reads SNEGSKA (reference sequence). Trimming shortened V by 2 bases and J by 6 bases, and 10 bases separated the two germline ends. This CDR3 is 13 amino acids long. The CDR3 nucleotides are TGCAGTGCTAGACCCGGGACCGCCGGGGAGCTGTTTTTT. It yields the protein CSARPGTAGELFF.

The chain carries TRBV10-3 and TRBJ1-1; 10 bases match TRBD1. This CDR3 comprises 14 residues. V dropped 6 bases and J dropped 5; count of bases not matched to a gene: 6. Germline-derived CDR1 and CDR2 are ENHRY and SYGVKD. The CDR3 is CAISSTGGITEAFF. The CDR3, as DNA: TGTGCCATCAGCTCGACAGGGGGCATTACTGAAGCTTTCTTT.

In this sample, this clonotype turned up a few times. The chain joins TRBV7-2 to TRBJ1-1; maybe TRBD1 (5 bases). This CDR3 contains 15 residues. Trimming left V 5 bases short and J 4 bases short, with 17 bases between. The germline V gene has CDR1 SGHTA and CDR2 FQGNSA. This chain's CDR3 is CASSPSGGRATEAFF. CDR3 DNA: TGTGCCAGCAGCCCCTCCGGGGGGAGAGCCACTGAAGCTTTCTTT.

V and J are TRBV9 and TRBJ1-6; tentative D call: TRBD1 (5 bases). The CDR3 contains 18 residues. Deletions cut 3 bases from V and 9 bases from J, with 25 bases between. Germline V gene data show CDR1 as SGDLS and CDR2 as YYNGEE. The CDR3 DNA sequence: TGTGCCAGCAGCGCCCCTCCTGGGACTCAGACGGATGGTTCACCCCTCCACTTT. Its protein is CASSAPPGTQTDGSPLHF.